This passage covers 32 T cell receptor beta chains from one sample sequenced in a study of shared clonotypes between healthy human individuals. The naive CD8 subset, CD45RO-negative cells positively selected for CCR7, excluded terminally differentiated effector memory CD45RA+ cells. Generated by immunoSEQ multiplex PCR, the TCRdb table keeps only in-frame clones and is missing some. Of hundreds of thousands of clones in the sample, roughly 96% were seen once. Source material: naive CD8+ T cells sorted from blood. These receptor sequences come from a woman in her 30s in good health.

The chain recombines TRBV19 with TRBJ2-7; D unresolved. CDR1 is LNHDA and CDR2 is SQIVND in the germline V gene (reference sequence). Deletions cut 0 bases from V and 6 bases from J, with 9 bases between. This CDR3 is 13 amino acids long. The CDR3 DNA reads TGTGCCAGTAGTATAGATGGACGGAGCGAGCAGTACTTC. Translating it yields CASSIDGRSEQYF.

This chain joins TRBV5-1 and TRBJ2-2; 8 bases line up with TRBD1. The CDR3 runs to 17 residues. Germline V lookup: CDR1 SGHRS, CDR2 YFSETQ. The trim removed 0 bases at V and 3 bases at J, leaving 7 bases unmatched. CDR3 sequence reads: CASSLAQGVPYTGELFF. The CDR3 bases are TGCGCCAGCAGCTTGGCACAGGGGGTGCCCTACACCGGGGAGCTGTTTTTT.

The chain employs TRBV4-2 and TRBJ2-2; D call uncertain. Deletions cut 2 bases from V and 0 bases from J, with 4 bases between. This CDR3 comprises 14 residues. Germline-derived CDR1 and CDR2 are LGHNA and YNFKEQ. CDR3 DNA: TGTGCCAGCAGCCAATCGGCGAACACCGGGGAGCTGTTTTTT. Residues: CASSQSANTGELFF.

This chain links TRBV6-5 with TRBJ1-1, with D unclear. Germline values: CDR1 MNHEY, CDR2 SVGAGI. Trimming removed 2 bases at V and 1 base at J, with 11 bases between. The CDR3 is 15 residues long. The CDR3 DNA reads as TGTGCCAGCAGTTACCCCGGACTCGCGAACACTGAAGCTTTCTTT. Protein product: CASSYPGLANTEAFF.

This chain uses TRBV19 with TRBJ2-7, with TRBD2 as a possible D gene (5 bases). In germline, CDR1 is LNHDA, CDR2 SQIVND (reference sequence). V was clipped by 1 base and J by 3 bases, with 13 bases between them. The CDR3 covers 15 residues. CDR3 protein: CASSIGSSGYYEQYF. As DNA, the CDR3 is TGTGCCAGTAGTATAGGCAGCTCGGGGTACTACGAGCAGTACTTC.

This rearrangement joins TRBV5-6 to TRBJ1-4, with D uncertain. The CDR3 length is 12 residues. V dropped 2 bases and J dropped 8 bases, with 7 bases sitting between them. Germline loops: CDR1 SGHDT, CDR2 YYEEEE. Written as DNA, the CDR3 is TGTGCCAGCAGCTTCGTAAACGAAAAACTGTTTTTT. Translating gives CASSFVNEKLFF.

The CDR3 region has the DNA TGTGCCAGCAGCTTGGATGGTTTTAGCCACGAGCAGTACTTC. Translation: CASSLDGFSHEQYF. The gene calls are TRBV5-4 and TRBJ2-7; the D is unclear. V shed 0 bases and J shed 5 bases, with 12 bases lying between them. The V gene's germline CDR1 is SGHNT and CDR2 YYREEE (reference sequence). This CDR3 comprises 14 residues. Based on the CDR3 plus reference TRBV5-4 and TRBJ2-7, the full variable domain is ETGVTQSPTHLIKTRGQQVTLRCSSQSGHNTVSWYQQALGQGPQFIFQYYREEENGRGNFPPRFSGLQFPNYSSELNVNALELDDSALYLCASSLDGFSHEQYFGPGTRLTVT.

The rearrangement uses TRBV4-1 and TRBJ2-2; 10 bases map to TRBD2. The CDR3 is made up of 15 amino acids. V gave up 4 bases and J gave up 5 bases; unmatched junction bases: 4. Germline loops: CDR1 MGHRA, CDR2 YSYEKL. CDR3 DNA: TGCGCCAGCAGCCCCGGACTAGCGGCTACCGGGGAGCTGTTTTTT. Protein sequence: CASSPGLAATGELFF.

The chain employs TRBV6-5 and TRBJ2-7; 8 nucleotides match TRBD2. V lost 6 bases and J lost 5; bases outside the gene matches: 12. CDR1 is MNHEY and CDR2 is SVGAGI in the germline V gene. The CDR3 length is 15 residues. This CDR3 is CASRSGSGSGNEQYF. The CDR3 nucleotides are TGTGCCAGCAGATCCGGCAGCGGGAGTGGGAACGAGCAGTACTTC.

CDR3 nucleotide sequence: TGTGCTAGTGGTTTGGGACTAGCGGGAAGCACAGATACGCAGTATTTT. As protein: CASGLGLAGSTDTQYF. The chain carries TRBV12-5 and TRBJ2-3, with 11 positions matching TRBD2. The CDR3 sequence is 16 residues long. Germline-derived CDR1 and CDR2 are LGHNT and FRNRAP. The J segment lost 0 bases and the V segment lost 1 base, leaving 0 bases of the junction unmatched.

The chain combines TRBV19 with TRBJ2-7, with 8 bases aligning to TRBD2. CDR3 size: 15 residues. The germline V gene encodes CDR1 LNHDA and CDR2 SQIVND (reference sequence). V gave up 1 base and J gave up 3 bases; unmatched junction bases: 5. The chain's CDR3 is CASSIVLAGSYEQYF. The CDR3 DNA reads as TGTGCCAGTAGTATAGTTTTAGCGGGGAGCTACGAGCAGTACTTC.

The chain recombines TRBV13 with TRBJ2-5, with 13 bases matching TRBD2. Germline assignment: CDR1 PRHDT and CDR2 FYEKMQ (reference sequence). Losses at the gene ends were 5 bases for V and 5 bases for J; bases not matched to a gene: 8. The CDR3 extends over 16 amino acids. The CDR3 bases are TGTGCCAGCAGCGGCGGGACTAGCGGGGCTGGTGAGACCCAGTACTTC. Protein: CASSGGTSGAGETQYF.

The CDR3 region is CASSMTSGGTDEQYF. The DNA of the CDR3 is TGTGCCAGCAGCATGACTAGCGGGGGGACCGACGAGCAGTACTTC. The chain employs TRBV21-1 and TRBJ2-7; the table's D call, TRBD2, was not checked against the DNA. TRBV21-1 is tagged as a pseudogene. The CDR3 length is 15 residues.

The V and J genes are TRBV28 and TRBJ1-4, with 12 bases aligning to TRBD1. CDR3 length: 16 residues. Germline assignment: CDR1 MDHEN and CDR2 SYDVKM. Unmatched junction bases numbered 7, after V lost 5 bases and J lost 6 bases. CDR3 sequence reads: CASSPVGQGADEKLFF. In nucleotides, the CDR3 is TGTGCCAGCAGTCCCGTGGGACAGGGGGCTGATGAAAAACTGTTTTTT.

CDR3 residues: CASSFAGVAYEQYF. As DNA, the CDR3 is TGTGCCAGCAGCTTTGCAGGAGTCGCCTACGAGCAGTACTTC. The rearrangement uses TRBV13 and TRBJ2-7; D is unresolved. Germline V lookup: CDR1 PRHDT, CDR2 FYEKMQ (reference sequence). Trimming took off 3 bases at V and 2 bases at J, with 11 bases between the two ends. This CDR3 has 14 residues.

The rearrangement joins TRBV7-9 to TRBJ1-5; a possible D gene is TRBD1 (6 bases). Germline V gene sequence: CDR1 SEHNR, CDR2 FQNEAQ (reference sequence). The V gene lost 6 bases and the J gene lost 5 bases, with 11 bases spanning the gap. CDR3 length equals 13 residues. This CDR3 reads CASRRTEDQPQHF. CDR3 DNA sequence: TGTGCCAGCAGGAGGACAGAGGATCAGCCCCAGCATTTT. The entire variable domain, with the rest obtained from reference TRBV7-9 and TRBJ1-5, is as follows: DTGVSQNPRHKITKRGQNVTFRCDPISEHNRLYWYRQTLGQGPEFLTYFQNEAQLEKSRLLSDRFSAERPKGSFSTLEIQRTEQGDSAMYLCASRRTEDQPQHFGDGTRLSIL.

This chain links TRBV28 with TRBJ1-5, with D possibly being TRBD1 (6 bases). V dropped 4 bases and J dropped 2 bases, with 12 bases sitting between them. There are 15 residues in the CDR3. CDR1 is MDHEN and CDR2 is SYDVKM in the germline V gene. Here the CDR3 reads CASSWGGRGNQPQHF. The DNA for the CDR3 is TGTGCCAGCAGTTGGGGGGGCCGGGGCAATCAGCCCCAGCATTTT.

As for this clone: Its ends do not fully match the called genes, so a read error is possible. This chain links TRBV6-8 with TRBJ1-2; no clear D gene. Per the germline V gene, CDR1 is MNHGY and CDR2 is SAAAGT. The CDR3 sequence is 15 residues long. The CDR3 is CASSHSVRGNYGYTF. CDR3 nucleotide sequence: TGTGCCAGCAGTCACTCAGTACGGGGTAACTATGGCTACACCTTC.

The rearrangement links TRBV27 to TRBJ2-7; 8 bases line up with TRBD2. V was clipped by 5 bases and J by 7 bases; unmatched bases: 7. The germline V gene encodes CDR1 MNHEY and CDR2 SMNVEV (reference sequence). This CDR3 comprises 13 residues. CDR3 bases: TGTGCCAGCAGTAGCGGGAGATTAGGAGAGCAGTACTTC. Its translation is CASSSGRLGEQYF.

This sequence joins TRBV28 and TRBJ2-1; D perhaps matches TRBD2 (6 bases). CDR1 and CDR2 (germline): MDHEN, SYDVKM. Trimming left V 1 base short and J 4 bases short, with 17 bases between. The CDR3 loop spans 17 amino acids. CDR3 DNA: TGTGCCAGCAGTTTATTCTTGGCGGAGGGATCTTACAATGAGCAGTTCTTC. This gives the protein CASSLFLAEGSYNEQFF.

The chain uses TRBV28 and TRBJ2-7; the match to TRBD1 covers 10 bases. Germline loops: CDR1 MDHEN, CDR2 SYDVKM. The V and J ends lost 6 bases and 6 bases, in that order; junction bases with no gene match: 11. This CDR3 is built from 15 residues. The CDR3 DNA is TGTGCCAGCAGCCTAGGGGGGACAGGGGTGTCCGAGCAGTACTTC. This encodes CASSLGGTGVSEQYF.

This chain joins TRBV7-9 and TRBJ2-3, with D unclear. With 5 bases removed from V and 6 bases from J, the gap between germline ends came to 9 bases. Germline V gene lookup returns CDR1 SEHNR and CDR2 FQNEAQ (reference sequence). This CDR3 is 12 amino acids long. The CDR3 coding sequence is TGTGCCAGCAGCGACCCTCGGGATACGCAGTATTTT. Its translation: CASSDPRDTQYF.

The chain links TRBV30 to TRBJ2-7, with D tentatively TRBD1 (6 bases). The ends were cut back, 5 bases at V and 7 bases at J, with 21 bases in the middle. This CDR3 is 14 amino acids long. Germline CDR1 reads GTSNPN; CDR2 reads SVGIG (reference sequence). The CDR3 spells CAWGIEAGRGEQYF. DNA for the CDR3: TGTGCCTGGGGCATCGAGGCAGGCAGGGGAGAGCAGTACTTC.

The rearrangement uses TRBV4-1 and TRBJ2-1, with 8 positions matching TRBD2. Germline-derived CDR1 and CDR2 are MGHRA and YSYEKL. CDR3 size: 14 residues. V lost 1 base, J lost 7 bases, and 3 bases stayed unmatched. CDR3 sequence: CASSQGQRGNEQFF. CDR3 sequence (DNA): TGCGCCAGCAGCCAAGGCCAGCGGGGGAATGAGCAGTTCTTC.

The gene calls are TRBV7-8 and TRBJ2-7, with no clear D. The ends were cut back, 3 bases at V and 5 bases at J, with 2 bases in the middle. CDR3 size: 10 residues. The germline gives CDR1 SGHVS, CDR2 FQNEAQ. The CDR3: CASSFNEQYF. The CDR3 nucleotides are TGTGCCAGCAGCTTCAACGAGCAGTACTTC.

The V gene is TRBV27, the J gene TRBJ2-1; 9 nucleotides agree with TRBD2. The trim removed 5 bases at V and 2 bases at J, leaving 7 bases unmatched. This CDR3 has 16 amino acids. Germline V gives CDR1 MNHEY, CDR2 SMNVEV (reference sequence). Written as DNA, the CDR3 is TGTGCCAGCAGTCTAGCTGCGGGAGGGCCCTACAATGAGCAGTTCTTC. This codes for CASSLAAGGPYNEQFF.

The chain is built from TRBV29-1 and TRBJ2-2, with D possibly TRBD2 on 6 matching bases. The CDR3 length is 16 residues. Germline values: CDR1 SQVTM, CDR2 ANQGSEA. The V and J ends lost 4 bases and 4 bases respectively, with 19 bases between them. The CDR3 bases are TGCAGCGTTGCTTTGGGTGGGAGGTATGGCACCGGGGAGCTGTTTTTT. It translates to CSVALGGRYGTGELFF.

This clone was observed a single time. The rearrangement joins TRBV27 to TRBJ1-1, with TRBD1 identical over 8 bases. With 4 bases clipped from V and 4 bases from J, the junction kept 8 bases outside the gene matches. The length of the CDR3 is 15 residues. Germline V gene sequence: CDR1 MNHEY, CDR2 SMNVEV (reference sequence). CDR3 in amino acids: CASSSTGQGVTEAFF. As DNA, the CDR3 is TGTGCCAGCAGTTCCACCGGACAGGGAGTCACTGAAGCTTTCTTT.

The V gene is TRBV11-2, the J gene TRBJ1-3; D ambiguous. V was shortened by 3 bases and J by 0 bases, with 6 bases between the two germline ends. The germline gives CDR1 SGHAT, CDR2 FQNNGV. The CDR3 extends over 14 amino acids. The CDR3: CASSLDFSGNTIYF. As DNA, the CDR3 is TGTGCCAGCAGCTTGGATTTCTCTGGAAACACCATATATTTT.

The genes are TRBV15 and TRBJ1-5; D gene uncertain. This CDR3 is built from 16 residues. The germline CDR1 and CDR2 sequences are LNHNV and YYDKDF (reference sequence). V lost 5 bases to trimming and J lost 0 bases, with 14 bases between them. CDR3 sequence reads: CATSFHPGNSNQPQHF. The DNA of the CDR3 is TGTGCCACCAGCTTCCACCCGGGGAATAGCAATCAGCCCCAGCATTTT.

The J gene is TRBJ2-6, the V gene TRBV25-1; D ambiguous. CDR3 length equals 16 residues. V was shortened by 1 base and J by 1 base, with 8 bases between the two germline ends. Germline CDR1 reads MGHDK; CDR2 reads SYGVNS. CDR3 in amino acids: CASSELTASGANVLTF. The CDR3, as DNA: TGTGCCAGCAGTGAATTGACGGCTTCTGGGGCCAACGTCCTGACTTTC.

The J gene is TRBJ1-5, the V gene TRBV27, with D unresolved. V was pared by 6 bases and J by 4 bases, with 16 bases between. CDR1 and CDR2 from the germline V gene are MNHEY and SMNVEV (reference sequence). This CDR3 is built from 15 residues. The CDR3 loop reads CASSFMAGINQPQHF. The CDR3 nucleotides are TGTGCCAGCAGCTTCATGGCGGGGATTAATCAGCCCCAGCATTTT.